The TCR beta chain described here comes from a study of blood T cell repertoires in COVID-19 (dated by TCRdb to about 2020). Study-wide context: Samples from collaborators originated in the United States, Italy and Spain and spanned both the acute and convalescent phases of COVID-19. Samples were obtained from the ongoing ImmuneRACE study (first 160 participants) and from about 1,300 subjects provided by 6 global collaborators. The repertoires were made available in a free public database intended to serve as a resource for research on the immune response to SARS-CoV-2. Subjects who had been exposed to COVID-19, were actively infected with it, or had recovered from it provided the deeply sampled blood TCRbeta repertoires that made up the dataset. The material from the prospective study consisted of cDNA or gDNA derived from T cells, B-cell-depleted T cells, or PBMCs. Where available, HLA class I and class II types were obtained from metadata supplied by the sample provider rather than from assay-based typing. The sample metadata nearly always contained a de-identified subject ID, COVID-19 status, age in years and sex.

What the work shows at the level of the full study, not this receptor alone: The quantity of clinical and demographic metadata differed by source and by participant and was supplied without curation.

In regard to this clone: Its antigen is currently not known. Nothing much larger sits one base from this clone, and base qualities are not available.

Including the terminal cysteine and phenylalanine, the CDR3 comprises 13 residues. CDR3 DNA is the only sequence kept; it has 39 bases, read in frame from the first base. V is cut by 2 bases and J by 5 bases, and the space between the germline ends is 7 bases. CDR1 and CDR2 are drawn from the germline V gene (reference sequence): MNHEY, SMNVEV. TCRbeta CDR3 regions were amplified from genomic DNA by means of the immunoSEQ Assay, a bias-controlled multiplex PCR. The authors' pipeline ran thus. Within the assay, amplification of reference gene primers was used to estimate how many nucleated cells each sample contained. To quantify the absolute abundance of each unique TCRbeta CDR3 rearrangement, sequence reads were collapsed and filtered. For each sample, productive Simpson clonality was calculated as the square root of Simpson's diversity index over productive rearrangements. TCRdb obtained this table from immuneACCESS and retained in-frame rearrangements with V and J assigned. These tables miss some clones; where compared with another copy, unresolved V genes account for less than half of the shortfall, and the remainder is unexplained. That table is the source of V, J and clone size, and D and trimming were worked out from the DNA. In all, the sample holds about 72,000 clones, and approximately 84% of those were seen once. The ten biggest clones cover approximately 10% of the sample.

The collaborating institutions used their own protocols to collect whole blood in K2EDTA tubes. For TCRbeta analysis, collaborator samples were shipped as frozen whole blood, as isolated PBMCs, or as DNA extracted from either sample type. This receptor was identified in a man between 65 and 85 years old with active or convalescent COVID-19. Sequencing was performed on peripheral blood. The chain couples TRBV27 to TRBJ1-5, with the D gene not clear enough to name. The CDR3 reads CASSLNYDQPQHF. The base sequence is TGTGCCAGCAGTTTAAACTACGATCAGCCCCAGCATTTT.